This is a list of T cell receptor beta chains from one sample in a study of OX40 agonist ivuxolimab in advanced cancers. Using immunoSEQ multiplex PCR, the repertoire was profiled, and TCRdb retains in-frame clones only, with some absent. In the table there are 98,000 or so clones, roughly nine tenths of which are singletons. Sequenced material: CD4+ or CD8+ T cells sorted from blood, taken in a trial of the OX40 agonist ivuxolimab. These receptors came from an adult with an advanced solid tumor such as melanoma, head and neck, liver or kidney cancer. Each CDR3 is given with its conserved first and last residue. A D gene is named only where the DNA matches it firmly.

d_call cdr3_length j_call v_call cdr3_nt cdr3_aa
NA 16 TRBJ1-4 TRBV19 TGTGCCAGTAGTCCGAGAAACACAGCAACTAATGAAAAACTGTTTTTT CASSPRNTATNEKLFF
NA 14 TRBJ1-1 TRBV6-5 TGTGCCAGCAGTTATGGGACCCCCCACACTGAAGCTTTCTTT CASSYGTPHTEAFF
NA 14 TRBJ2-5 TRBV18 TGTGCCAGCTCACCAGGGGCAGGCCAAGAGACCCAGTACTTC CASSPGAGQETQYF
NA 18 TRBJ2-2 TRBV9 TGTGCCAGCAGCGTAGACGGCCGGGACGCCCGGAACACCGGGGAGCTGTTTTTT CASSVDGRDARNTGELFF
TRBD2 13 TRBJ2-1 TRBV28 TGTGCCAGCAATCTAGCGGGACTAAATGAGCAGTTCTTC CASNLAGLNEQFF
NA 14 TRBJ2-2 TRBV10-1 TGCGCCAGCAGGGCCCAGTCGAACACCGGGGAGCTGTTTTTT CASRAQSNTGELFF
NA 14 TRBJ2-7 TRBV5-6 TGTGCCAGCAGCTGGGGTCGTGGAGCCTACGAGCAGTACTTC CASSWGRGAYEQYF
NA 14 TRBJ1-2 TRBV28 TGTGCCAGCAGTTTACTATTTGATGTACGTGGCTACACCTTC CASSLLFDVRGYTF
TRBD2 17 TRBJ2-1 TRBV11-3 TGTGCCAGCAGCTTAGCCTCCGGGACTAGCGGGAGTAATGAGCAGTTCTTC CASSLASGTSGSNEQFF
NA 12 TRBJ2-7 TRBV7-2 TGTGCCAGCAGCGTGGACGGTTACGAGCAGTACTTC CASSVDGYEQYF
TRBD1 14 TRBJ1-2 TRBV27 TGTGCCAGCAAACCGGACAGGGGAGTCTATGGCTACACCTTC CASKPDRGVYGYTF